Listed below are T cell receptor beta chains from one sample, sequenced in a study of T-cell reconstitution after alpha-beta-depleted transplantation in children. MiXCR was run by TCRdb on the PCR reads, yielding one entry per CDR3 protein. The sample consists of under 20,000 distinct CDR3 sequences, 10% to 15% of them appearing once. The sample here was PBMCs, mostly from graft donor cells, taken 60 days after TCRalphabeta/CD19-depleted stem cell transplant. The receptor set was obtained from a female patient between 2 and 15 years old who had a stem cell transplant for congenital amegakaryocytic thrombocytopenia, so the T cells may come from the graft donor. Both conserved end residues are part of each CDR3. A D gene is named only where the DNA matches it firmly. Size is stated for part of the rows, as once, few or many counts, or as a class when the clone is expanded.

J	size	V	D	CDR3	DNA
TRBJ1-4	many	TRBV12-5	NA	CASAQIVATANEKLFF	TGTGCTAGTGCCCAGATTGTGGCAACTGCTAATGAAAAACTGTTTTTT
TRBJ1-2	few	TRBV6-5	TRBD1	CASRLSGTGGYGYTF	TGTGCCAGCAGGTTATCCGGGACAGGGGGCTATGGCTACACCTTC
TRBJ1-1	many	TRBV18	NA	CASSPLQGRGNEAFF	TGTGCCAGCTCACCCCTCCAGGGGCGCGGGAATGAAGCTTTCTTT
TRBJ2-3	many	TRBV12-3/TRBV12-4	NA	CASSFRGNSDTQYF	TGTGCCAGCAGTTTTCGCGGGAATTCAGATACGCAGTATTTT
TRBJ2-2	many	TRBV5-1	NA	CASTGAVTGELFF	TGCGCCAGCACAGGGGCGGTCACCGGGGAGCTGTTTTTT
TRBJ2-4	many	TRBV12-3/TRBV12-4	TRBD1	CASSLGTGNIQYF	TGTGCCAGCAGTTTAGGGACAGGGAACATTCAGTACTTC
TRBJ2-1	many	TRBV7-9	NA	CASSSTSGLANGDEQFF	TGTGCCAGCAGCTCAACCTCGGGGCTAGCGAATGGCGATGAGCAGTTCTTC
TRBJ2-2	many	TRBV4-1	NA	CASSQVDLLVTGELFF	TGCGCCAGCAGCCAAGTTGACCTACTCGTCACCGGGGAGCTGTTTTTT
TRBJ2-1	medium-sized	TRBV7-2	TRBD1	CASSLAGTGGLNEQFF	TGTGCCAGCAGCTTAGCCGGGACAGGGGGCTTGAATGAGCAGTTCTTC
TRBJ2-7	many	TRBV10-3	NA	CAIKKESTSYEQYF	TGTGCCATCAAGAAGGAGTCCACATCCTACGAGCAGTACTTC
TRBJ2-2	medium-sized	TRBV4-1	NA	CASSQDGTNTGELFF	TGCGCCAGCAGCCAAGACGGTACGAACACCGGGGAGCTGTTTTTT
TRBJ2-3	many	TRBV24-1	TRBD2	CATSDRSGRALDTQYF	TGTGCCACCAGTGACCGAAGCGGGAGGGCCTTAGATACGCAGTATTTT
TRBJ2-3	many	TRBV7-3	NA	CASSSERENTQYF	TGTGCCAGCAGCTCGGAGAGGGAGAATACGCAGTATTTT
TRBJ1-2	many	TRBV5-5	TRBD1	CASSEGQGYGYTF	TGTGCCAGCAGCGAAGGACAGGGCTATGGCTACACCTTC
TRBJ2-1	NA	TRBV7-2	NA	CASSSQRGEQFF	TGTGCCAGCAGCTCACAGAGGGGTGAGCAGTTCTTC
TRBJ2-1	many	TRBV12-5	TRBD2	CASGYRLGLASEQFF	TGTGCTAGTGGTTACCGGCTGGGACTAGCAAGTGAGCAGTTCTTC
TRBJ2-3	many	TRBV6-5	TRBD2	CASSYNGLAGTTTDTQYF	TGTGCCAGCAGTTACAACGGGCTAGCGGGTACAACCACAGATACGCAGTATTTT
TRBJ2-7	many	TRBV20-1	TRBD1	CSAAYRDRGDEQYF	TGCAGTGCTGCCTACCGGGACAGGGGCGACGAGCAGTACTTC